The 16 T cell receptor beta chains below all came from one sample that was sequenced in a study of T cell responses to AZD1222 COVID-19 vaccine. The assay was immunoSEQ multiplex PCR, and TCRdb's table has in-frame clones only and misses some. The sample lists about 100,000 clones; 85% to 90% were seen once. The sample here was peripheral blood, taken on day 0 of AZD1222 vaccination. All receptors derive from an adult in good health.

CDR3 region: CASSLDRGYEQYF. The CDR3 DNA reads TGTGCCAGCAGCTTAGACAGGGGCTACGAGCAGTACTTC. This chain connects TRBV7-2 to TRBJ2-7; 7 nucleotides align to TRBD1. This CDR3 contains 13 residues. Trimming at V came to 1 base and at J to 3 bases, leaving 0 bases not matched to a gene. The germline gives CDR1 SGHTA, CDR2 FQGNSA.

The rearrangement links TRBV5-4 to TRBJ1-2, with TRBD1 matching 7 bases. CDR1 SGHNT and CDR2 YYREEE come from the germline V gene (reference sequence). The CDR3 contains 14 residues. V dropped 2 bases and J dropped 6; count of bases not matched to a gene: 7. The CDR3 region is CASSFGQEYNGYTF. The CDR3 DNA reads TGTGCCAGCAGCTTTGGACAGGAGTATAATGGCTACACCTTC.

The V gene is TRBV27, the J gene TRBJ2-5, with D uncertain. Germline CDR1 is MNHEY and CDR2 is SMNVEV (reference sequence). V was cut by 8 bases and J by 4 bases, with 5 bases left in between. CDR3 size: 10 residues. The CDR3, as DNA: TGTGCCAGCTTAAGAGAGACCCAGTACTTC. Translation: CASLRETQYF.

J is TRBJ1-1 and V is TRBV7-7; maybe TRBD1 (5 bases). V lost 1 base and J 1 base, leaving 16 bases between the germline ends. The CDR3 contains 17 residues. CDR1 SSHAT and CDR2 FNYEAQ come from the germline V gene (reference sequence). The chain's CDR3 is CASSLGGVRGRNTEAFF. CDR3 DNA: TGTGCCAGCAGCTTAGGAGGGGTTCGGGGAAGGAACACTGAAGCTTTCTTT. Full variable domain (remainder filled in from reference TRBV7-7 and TRBJ1-1): GAGVSQSPRYKVTKRGQDVTLRCDPISSHATLYWYQQALGQGPEFLTYFNYEAQPDKSGLPSDRFSAERPEGSISTLTIQRTEQRDSAMYRCASSLGGVRGRNTEAFFGQGTRLTVV.

J is TRBJ2-7 and V is TRBV27; D not certain. V lost 3 bases to trimming and J lost 5 bases, with 14 bases between them. The length of the CDR3 is 14 residues. Germline-derived CDR1 and CDR2 are MNHEY and SMNVEV (reference sequence). The CDR3: CASSFTTSLHEQYF. Written as DNA, the CDR3 is TGTGCCAGCAGTTTTACGACATCCCTCCACGAGCAGTACTTC.

The V call is TRBV9, the J call TRBJ2-5; 7 positions agree with TRBD2. CDR1 and CDR2 from the germline V gene are SGDLS and YYNGEE. The CDR3 runs to 17 residues. The junction had 14 bases not matched to a gene; V was cut back by 4 bases and J by 2 bases. Written as DNA, the CDR3 is TGTGCCAGCAGCCCTCGATCTAGGCTAGCGGCGCAAGAGACCCAGTACTTC. It specifies CASSPRSRLAAQETQYF.

The chain employs TRBV2 and TRBJ2-7, with D possibly TRBD1 on 6 matching bases. V lost 5 bases and J 5 bases, leaving 7 bases between the germline ends. Germline V gene sequence: CDR1 SNHLY, CDR2 FYNNEI. There are 11 residues in the CDR3. CDR3 nucleotide sequence: TGTGCCAGCAGTCAGGGGAACGAGCAGTACTTC. It translates to CASSQGNEQYF.

This clone was counted a few times. The V call is TRBV28, the J call TRBJ2-7; TRBD2 might be the D (5 bases). The CDR3 covers 16 residues. Trimming shortened V by 7 bases and J by 0 bases, and 19 bases separated the two germline ends. CDR1 is MDHEN and CDR2 is SYDVKM in the germline V gene. The CDR3: CASTPGGVRGSYEQYF. The CDR3 nucleotides are TGTGCCAGCACTCCCGGAGGAGTTAGAGGCTCCTACGAGCAGTACTTC.

This clone was seen a few times. V is TRBV19 and J is TRBJ1-2; D unresolved. The CDR3 has 16 residues. V lost 0 bases and J lost 4, with 15 bases in between. Germline CDR1 is LNHDA and CDR2 is SQIVND (reference sequence). CDR3 in amino acids: CASSIDHRTVIYGYTF. Written as DNA, the CDR3 is TGTGCCAGTAGTATAGATCACCGAACAGTCATCTATGGCTACACCTTC.

This clone was picked up one time. The chain recombines TRBV4-1 with TRBJ2-1, with unresolved D. The germline gives CDR1 MGHRA, CDR2 YSYEKL. The germline V and J ends were trimmed by 0 bases and 10 bases, with 10 bases remaining between them. This CDR3 contains 13 residues. The CDR3 here is CASSQDADREQFF. The CDR3 DNA sequence: TGCGCCAGCAGCCAAGATGCCGATCGAGAGCAGTTCTTC.

This sequence joins TRBV7-9 and TRBJ1-5; a weak D match, TRBD1 (5 bases). V lost 1 base and J 7 bases, leaving 8 bases between the germline ends. This CDR3 is 13 amino acids long. Germline V gene lookup returns CDR1 SEHNR and CDR2 FQNEAQ (reference sequence). CDR3 in DNA: TGTGCCAGCAGCTTAGGACAGCTACAGCCCCAGCATTTT. Residues: CASSLGQLQPQHF.

This chain links TRBV7-8 with TRBJ2-4; no definite D call. This CDR3 has 13 amino acids. The V gene's germline CDR1 is SGHVS and CDR2 FQNEAQ. The germline V and J ends were trimmed by 2 bases and 2 bases, with 4 bases remaining between them. The CDR3 spells CASSLMSKNIQYF. CDR3 coding DNA: TGTGCCAGCAGCTTAATGTCCAAAAACATTCAGTACTTC.

V gene TRBV27 combines with J gene TRBJ1-2; unclear D gene. V shed 5 bases and J shed 4 bases, with 11 bases lying between them. CDR1 is MNHEY, CDR2 SMNVEV, per germline (reference sequence). The CDR3 contains 13 residues. The CDR3 here is CASSPPRGYGYTF. As DNA, the CDR3 is TGTGCCAGCAGTCCCCCACGGGGCTATGGCTACACCTTC.

This clone came up a few times. The V and J genes are TRBV11-3 and TRBJ1-1; D gene ambiguous. Trimming left V 4 bases short and J 4 bases short, with 10 bases between. Germline V lookup: CDR1 SGHNT, CDR2 YENEEA. The CDR3 length is 13 residues. The CDR3 DNA is TGTGCCAGCAGCTACACACCCTCCACTGAAGCTTTCTTT. It codes for CASSYTPSTEAFF.

The chain joins TRBV30 to TRBJ2-2, with 8 nucleotides matching TRBD2. The CDR3 is 17 residues long. Germline V gene sequence: CDR1 GTSNPN, CDR2 SVGIG (reference sequence). Germline trimming cut 0 bases from V and 1 base from J; bases unmatched to any gene: 7. CDR3 residues: CAWSVRLLAGNTGELFF. CDR3 nucleotide sequence: TGTGCCTGGAGTGTAAGGTTGCTAGCGGGGAACACCGGGGAGCTGTTTTTT.

In its sample, this clone was seen a few times. J is TRBJ1-2 and V is TRBV30; D not certain. The length of the CDR3 is 12 residues. Per the germline V gene, CDR1 is GTSNPN and CDR2 is SVGIG (reference sequence). Deletions cut 3 bases from V and 5 bases from J, with 10 bases between. The CDR3 reads CAWSFRSYGYTF. The CDR3, as DNA: TGTGCCTGGAGCTTTCGGTCTTATGGCTACACCTTC.